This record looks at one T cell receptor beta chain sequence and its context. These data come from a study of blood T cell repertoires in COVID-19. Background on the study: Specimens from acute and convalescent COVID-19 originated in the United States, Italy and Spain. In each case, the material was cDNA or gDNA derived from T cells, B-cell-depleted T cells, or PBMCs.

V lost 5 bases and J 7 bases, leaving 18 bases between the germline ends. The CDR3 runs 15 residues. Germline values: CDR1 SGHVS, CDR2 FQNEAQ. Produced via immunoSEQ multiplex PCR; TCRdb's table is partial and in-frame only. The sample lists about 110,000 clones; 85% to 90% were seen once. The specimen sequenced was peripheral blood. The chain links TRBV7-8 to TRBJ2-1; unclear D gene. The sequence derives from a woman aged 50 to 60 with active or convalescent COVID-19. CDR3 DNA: TGTGCCAGCAGCCTAGAGATGGGCCCGTGGAATGAGCAGTTCTTC. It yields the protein CASSLEMGPWNEQFF.